The next 26 T cell receptor beta chains were all read from a single sample in a study of graft-versus-host responses after intestinal transplantation. Libraries were prepared by immunoSEQ multiplex PCR; TCRdb keeps only in-frame clonotypes and omits some of them. The sample carries 75,000 to 100,000 clones, 75% to 90% recorded once. Their antigens are not known. The starting material was unstimulated CD8+ T cells sorted from spleen or lymph node cells, obtained before intestinal transplant. These receptors were obtained from a human donor who received an intestinal transplant.

This clone has only one observation. J is TRBJ2-1 and V is TRBV6-1; D ambiguous. This CDR3 region has 16 residues. Germline loops: CDR1 MNHNS, CDR2 SASEGT. Trimming pared 6 bases from V and 1 base from J, leaving 16 bases between. The CDR3 reads CASSESTMSSYNEQFF. CDR3 in DNA: TGTGCCAGCAGCGAATCAACAATGAGTTCCTACAATGAGCAGTTCTTC.

The chain carries TRBV4-1 and TRBJ2-7; 9 nucleotides align to TRBD2. Trimming took 2 bases from V and 2 from J; bases not matched to a gene: 4. CDR1 and CDR2 from the germline V gene are MGHRA and YSYEKL. CDR3 length: 15 residues. The CDR3 region is CASSQQSGRPYEQYF. CDR3 nucleotides: TGCGCCAGCAGCCAACAAAGCGGGAGGCCCTACGAGCAGTACTTC.

This clone was picked up a small number of times. The chain has TRBV15 and TRBJ2-2; 13 positions agree with TRBD2. The CDR3 contains 16 residues. Unmatched junction bases numbered 3, after V lost 5 bases and J lost 3 bases. Germline assignment: CDR1 LNHNV and CDR2 YYDKDF (reference sequence). This CDR3 reads CATSGTSGGDTGELFF. DNA of the CDR3: TGTGCCACCAGCGGTACTAGCGGGGGGGACACCGGGGAGCTGTTTTTT. Drawing the rest from reference TRBV15 and TRBJ2-2, the complete variable domain is DAMVIQNPRYQVTQFGKPVTLSCSQTLNHNVMYWYQQKSSQAPKLLFHYYDKDFNNEADTPDNFQSRRPNTSFCFLDIRSPGLGDTAMYLCATSGTSGGDTGELFFGEGSRLTVL.

The V and J genes are TRBV11-2 and TRBJ2-7; D call uncertain. V gave up 1 base and J gave up 7 bases, with 11 bases separating them. This CDR3 is built from 13 residues. The V gene's germline CDR1 is SGHAT and CDR2 FQNNGV. The CDR3 DNA reads TGTGCCAGCAGCTTAGGGCTTCTTTGGGAGCAGTACTTC. Residues: CASSLGLLWEQYF.

Concerning this clone: The junction does not match germline at one end; this may be a read error. The chain is built from TRBV19 and TRBJ1-1, with D unclear. Germline CDR1 is LNHDA and CDR2 is SQIVND (reference sequence). This CDR3 has 15 residues. The CDR3 DNA reads TGTGCCAGTAGTATCGGGTGGAGATGGAACGCTGAAGCTTTCTTT. It translates to CASSIGWRWNAEAFF.

The chain has TRBV5-3 and TRBJ1-2; a weak D match, TRBD1 (6 bases). TRBV5-3 is known as an ORF, though its function is uncertain. V was cut by 0 bases and J by 6 bases, with 18 bases left in between. There are 16 residues in the CDR3. CDR3 loop: CARSLGRLQGKDGYTF. For the CDR3, the DNA is TGTGCCAGAAGCTTGGGACGCTTACAGGGAAAGGATGGCTACACCTTC.

V gene TRBV4-1 combines with J gene TRBJ1-1; D is possibly TRBD1 (5 bases). Germline V gives CDR1 MGHRA, CDR2 YSYEKL. The CDR3 has 13 amino acids. The V and J ends lost 1 base and 5 bases respectively, with 8 bases between them. CDR3 nucleotides: TGCGCCAGCAGCCAAGTCGGGGCTACTGAAGCTTTCTTT. This translates into CASSQVGATEAFF.

This chain connects TRBV4-1 to TRBJ2-7; D unresolved. V was clipped by 6 bases and J by 4 bases, with 16 bases between them. Germline V lookup: CDR1 MGHRA, CDR2 YSYEKL. CDR3 length equals 14 residues. CDR3 residues: CASRPFDGSYEQYF. CDR3 nucleotide sequence: TGCGCCAGCAGACCATTTGATGGCAGTTACGAGCAGTACTTC.

This rearrangement joins TRBV2 to TRBJ1-1, with D unclear. Germline V gene lookup returns CDR1 SNHLY and CDR2 FYNNEI. V was shortened by 7 bases and J by 2 bases, with 11 bases between the two germline ends. The CDR3 has 13 residues. CDR3: CASIVWGNTEAFF. CDR3 coding DNA: TGTGCCAGCATCGTTTGGGGTAACACTGAAGCTTTCTTT.

J is TRBJ2-3 and V is TRBV5-4; possible D gene TRBD2, 5 bases. The ends were cut back, 4 bases at V and 2 bases at J, with 23 bases in the middle. The CDR3 loop spans 18 amino acids. Germline lookup yields CDR1 SGHNT and CDR2 YYREEE (reference sequence). The CDR3 spells CASSPTPLLAAHTDTQYF. CDR3 DNA sequence: TGTGCCAGCAGCCCGACCCCCCTGCTAGCTGCACACACAGATACGCAGTATTTT.

This clone was counted a single time. This chain connects TRBV6-6 to TRBJ2-1, with TRBD1 identical over 7 bases. Germline CDR1 is MNHNY and CDR2 is SVGAGI (reference sequence). The CDR3 runs to 13 residues. V trimming: 4 bases; J trimming: 7 bases; junction bases outside the gene matches: 4. CDR3 sequence (DNA): TGTGCCAGCAGTTTAACAGGGGTTAATGAGCAGTTCTTC. Translation gives CASSLTGVNEQFF.

DNA of the CDR3: TGTGCCAGCAGTGAAGCGACGGGGGGGGTACGGCAGCCCCAGCATTTT. Its protein product is CASSEATGGVRQPQHF. The chain joins TRBV6-1 to TRBJ1-5, with a tentative D call TRBD1 (5 bases). Germline CDR1 and CDR2: MNHNS and SASEGT. Trimming removed 0 bases at V and 7 bases at J, with 16 bases between. This CDR3 contains 16 residues.

The chain couples TRBV6-1 to TRBJ2-1; TRBD2 agrees at 7 bases. The germline V gene encodes CDR1 MNHNS and CDR2 SASEGT. Trimming cost V 6 bases and J 4 bases; bases outside gene matches: 6. The CDR3 extends over 14 amino acids. The CDR3 DNA reads TGTGCCAGCAGCAAGCGGGGTGCATACAATGAGCAGTTCTTC. Its protein product is CASSKRGAYNEQFF.

As to this clone: This sample also contains other DNA sequences that code for the same CDR3. The rearrangement joins TRBV2 to TRBJ2-5, with D unresolved. V lost 3 bases to trimming and J lost 5 bases, with 13 bases between them. The CDR3 loop spans 14 amino acids. The germline V gene encodes CDR1 SNHLY and CDR2 FYNNEI. In DNA form, the CDR3 reads TGTGCCAGCAGTGAGGGTGGTGGTATCGAGACCCAGTACTTC. Its translation: CASSEGGGIETQYF. Together with reference TRBV2 and TRBJ2-5, the CDR3 gives the full variable domain: EPEVTQTPSHQVTQMGQEVILRCVPISNHLYFYWYRQILGQKVEFLVSFYNNEISEKSEIFDDQFSVERPDGSNFTLKIRSTKLEDSAMYFCASSEGGGIETQYFGPGTRLLVL.

The V gene is TRBV4-2, the J gene TRBJ1-1; D ambiguous. The CDR3 is 16 residues long. V was cut by 0 bases and J by 5 bases, with 16 bases left in between. Per germline, CDR1 LGHNA and CDR2 YNFKEQ. The CDR3 DNA reads TGTGCCAGCAGCCAAGATGGGCCCCCCGGGATGACTGAAGCTTTCTTT. Its protein product is CASSQDGPPGMTEAFF.

The chain joins TRBV6-1 to TRBJ1-1; D gene unclear. The CDR3 consists of 10 residues. Per germline, CDR1 MNHNS and CDR2 SASEGT. Trimming removed 6 bases from V and 14 bases from J, with 13 bases in between. CDR3: CASRALKEFF. The CDR3 DNA sequence: TGTGCCAGCAGGGCCCTGAAGGAGTTCTTT.

The rearrangement uses TRBV2 and TRBJ2-7, with a tentative D call TRBD1 (5 bases). Per the germline V gene, CDR1 is SNHLY and CDR2 is FYNNEI. The CDR3 covers 15 residues. Trimming took off 7 bases at V and 0 bases at J, with 16 bases between the two ends. The CDR3 protein is CASIVRGSSSYEQYF. The DNA for the CDR3 is TGTGCCAGCATCGTTAGGGGTTCTAGCTCCTACGAGCAGTACTTC.

The gene calls are TRBV9 and TRBJ2-7; 11 bases match TRBD1. Trimming cost V 4 bases and J 4 bases; bases outside gene matches: 7. This CDR3 contains 15 residues. Germline V gives CDR1 SGDLS, CDR2 YYNGEE. CDR3 amino acids: CASSPRTGGWYEQYF. In DNA, the CDR3 is TGTGCCAGCAGCCCCAGGACAGGGGGCTGGTACGAGCAGTACTTC.

This clone came up a few times. The chain links TRBV11-2 to TRBJ2-7, with 7 bases lining up with TRBD1. The CDR3 loop spans 14 amino acids. Trimming at V came to 3 bases and at J to 2 bases, leaving 4 bases not matched to a gene. CDR1 SGHAT and CDR2 FQNNGV come from the germline V gene. This chain's CDR3 is CASSFSGTAYEQYF. The DNA for the CDR3 is TGTGCCAGCAGCTTCTCCGGGACAGCCTACGAGCAGTACTTC. The full variable domain, rest sourced from reference TRBV11-2 and TRBJ2-7, is EAGVAQSPRYKIIEKRQSVAFWCNPISGHATLYWYQQILGQGPKLLIQFQNNGVVDDSQLPKDRFSAERLKGVDSTLKIQPAKLEDSAVYLCASSFSGTAYEQYFGPGTRLTVT.

The chain is built from TRBV6-1 and TRBJ2-5; D ambiguous. The CDR3 consists of 12 residues. CDR1 is MNHNS and CDR2 is SASEGT in the germline V gene. Between the trimmed V and J ends, which lost 6 bases and 5 bases, there was a span of 10 bases. CDR3 amino acids: CASRTFTETQYF. The CDR3 DNA reads TGTGCCAGCAGGACGTTTACGGAGACCCAGTACTTC.

This chain connects TRBV9 to TRBJ2-1; TRBD2 agrees at 7 bases. The CDR3 totals 16 residues. Germline CDR1 SGDLS, CDR2 YYNGEE. V gave up 0 bases and J gave up 8 bases; unmatched junction bases: 11. CDR3 sequence: CASSVAEGGGSHEQFF. In DNA, the CDR3 is TGTGCCAGCAGCGTAGCCGAGGGTGGCGGGAGTCATGAGCAGTTCTTC.

V usage is TRBV7-9 and J usage is TRBJ2-5, with TRBD1 matching over 7 bases. The V and J ends lost 1 base and 4 bases, in that order; junction bases with no gene match: 3. The germline CDR1 and CDR2 sequences are SEHNR and FQNEAQ (reference sequence). This CDR3 has 14 amino acids. The CDR3 sequence is CASSLVRQGETQYF. The CDR3, as DNA: TGTGCCAGCAGCTTAGTGAGACAGGGAGAGACCCAGTACTTC. Together with reference TRBV7-9 and TRBJ2-5, the CDR3 gives the full variable domain: DTGVSQNPRHKITKRGQNVTFRCDPISEHNRLYWYRQTLGQGPEFLTYFQNEAQLEKSRLLSDRFSAERPKGSFSTLEIQRTEQGDSAMYLCASSLVRQGETQYFGPGTRLLVL.

This clone has a single count. The chain links TRBV4-1 to TRBJ2-7, with TRBD2 matching over 9 bases. V was pared by 1 base and J by 3 bases, with 7 bases of the junction left unmatched. CDR1 and CDR2 from the germline V gene are MGHRA and YSYEKL. This CDR3 region has 16 residues. The DNA for the CDR3 is TGCGCCAGCAGCCAAGGTGTAGCGGGGGTGATCTACGAGCAGTACTTC. Its translation: CASSQGVAGVIYEQYF.

The J gene is TRBJ2-5, the V gene TRBV30, with D tentatively TRBD2 (5 bases). With 4 bases removed from V and 2 bases from J, the gap between germline ends came to 14 bases. The CDR3 consists of 14 residues. CDR1 and CDR2 (germline): GTSNPN, SVGIG (reference sequence). CDR3: CAWTRGLGQETQYF. Written as DNA, the CDR3 is TGTGCCTGGACTCGAGGACTGGGGCAAGAGACCCAGTACTTC.

This sequence joins TRBV16 and TRBJ2-3; 10 positions agree with TRBD2. Losses at the gene ends were 4 bases for V and 4 bases for J; bases not matched to a gene: 5. Germline V CDR1 and CDR2: KGHSY, FQNENV. The CDR3 has 15 amino acids. The CDR3 DNA follows: TGTGCCAGCAGCCCTTCCGGGACTAGCGCAGATACGCAGTATTTT. This gives the protein CASSPSGTSADTQYF.

The rearrangement joins TRBV5-1 to TRBJ2-5; tentatively, D is TRBD2 (6 bases). CDR1 is SGHRS, CDR2 YFSETQ, per germline. The CDR3 covers 15 residues. V was pared by 1 base and J by 1 base, with 11 bases between. The CDR3 protein is CASSLLGTFQETQYF. The CDR3 coding sequence is TGCGCCAGCAGCTTGTTAGGGACTTTCCAAGAGACCCAGTACTTC.